Below are 7 T cell receptor beta chains sequenced from a single sample in a study of blood T cell repertoires in COVID-19. Libraries were prepared by immunoSEQ multiplex PCR; TCRdb keeps only in-frame clonotypes and omits some of them. The sample has 120,000 to 150,000 clones; 80% to 90% are singletons. Material: peripheral blood. The receptors here all came from a human donor with acute or convalescent COVID-19. The donor label of this sample is uncertain.

This clone was seen only a few times. CDR3 sequence (DNA): TGTGCCAGCAGCTTACTGGGGGCCCCAAACTATGGCTACACCTTC. Its protein product is CASSLLGAPNYGYTF. The genes are TRBV11-2 and TRBJ1-2; TRBD1 might be the D (6 bases). CDR3 size: 15 residues. V lost 2 bases and J 2 bases, leaving 12 bases between the germline ends. Germline assignment: CDR1 SGHAT and CDR2 FQNNGV. The full variable domain, its missing parts supplied by reference TRBV11-2 and TRBJ1-2, is EAGVAQSPRYKIIEKRQSVAFWCNPISGHATLYWYQQILGQGPKLLIQFQNNGVVDDSQLPKDRFSAERLKGVDSTLKIQPAKLEDSAVYLCASSLLGAPNYGYTFGSGTRLTVV.

The V and J genes are TRBV7-2 and TRBJ1-2; unclear D gene. Germline-derived CDR1 and CDR2 are SGHTA and FQGNSA. This CDR3 spans 13 amino acids. V was trimmed by 5 bases and J by 3 bases, leaving 10 bases between them. The CDR3 region has the DNA TGTGCCAGCAGCCCGCCGGGGTACTATGGCTACACCTTC. Translation: CASSPPGYYGYTF.

V is TRBV6-2 or TRBV6-3 and J is TRBJ2-7; D might be TRBD1 (5 bases). Looked up from germline, CDR1 is MNHEY and CDR2 is SVGEGT. With 3 bases removed from V and 5 bases from J, the gap between germline ends came to 14 bases. This CDR3 comprises 14 residues. The CDR3 region has the DNA TGTGCCAGCAGTTATAAGGACATAGGAAACGAGCAGTACGTC. It is translated as CASSYKDIGNEQYV.

This clone was seen a handful of times. The J gene is TRBJ2-7, the V gene TRBV9; 9 nucleotides align to TRBD1. The V gene end was trimmed by 3 bases and the J gene end by 8 bases; junction bases not matched to a gene: 18. CDR3 length equals 17 residues. Germline CDR1 reads SGDLS; CDR2 reads YYNGEE. The CDR3 loop is CASSALASGQGTTKQYV. The CDR3 coding sequence is TGTGCCAGCAGCGCCCTTGCAAGCGGACAGGGGACTACGAAGCAGTACGTC.

The chain couples TRBV6-6 to TRBJ2-3; 7 bases match TRBD2. In germline, CDR1 is MNHNY, CDR2 SVGAGI (reference sequence). This CDR3 is built from 14 residues. V shed 6 bases, J shed 5 bases, and the junction held 8 bases outside the gene matches. This chain's CDR3 is CASRRDWGGDTQYF. The CDR3 coding sequence is TGTGCCAGCAGGAGAGACTGGGGGGGAGATACGCAGTATTTT.

The V gene is TRBV3-1 (or the pseudogene TRBV3-2), the J gene TRBJ2-1, with 10 bases fitting TRBD1. Trimming took 0 bases from V and 8 from J; bases not matched to a gene: 7. CDR1 and CDR2 (germline): LGHDT, YNNKEL (reference sequence). CDR3 size: 16 residues. CDR3 coding DNA: TGTGCCAGCAGCCAAGATGGGACAGGGGATTGGCATGAGCAGTTCTTC. It is translated as CASSQDGTGDWHEQFF.

This chain connects TRBV6-5 to TRBJ1-6; 9 nucleotides line up with TRBD1. The CDR3 runs 15 residues. Trimming cost V 4 bases and J 8 bases; bases outside gene matches: 6. Germline CDR1 reads MNHEY; CDR2 reads SVGAGI. The CDR3 sequence is CASSFPGQGHSPLHF. The CDR3 DNA reads as TGTGCCAGCAGTTTTCCGGGACAGGGACATTCACCCCTCCACTTT.